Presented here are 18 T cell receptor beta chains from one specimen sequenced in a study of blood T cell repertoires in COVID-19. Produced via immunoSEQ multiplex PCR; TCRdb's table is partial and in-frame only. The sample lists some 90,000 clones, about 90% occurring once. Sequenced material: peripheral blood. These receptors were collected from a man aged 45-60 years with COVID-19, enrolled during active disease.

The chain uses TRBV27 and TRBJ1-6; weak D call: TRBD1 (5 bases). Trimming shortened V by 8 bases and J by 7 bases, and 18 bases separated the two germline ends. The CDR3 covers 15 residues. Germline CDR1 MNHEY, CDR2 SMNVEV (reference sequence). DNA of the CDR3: TGTGCCAGCGGGTCCCCGCAGGGCGAGAATTCACCCCTCCACTTT. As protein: CASGSPQGENSPLHF.

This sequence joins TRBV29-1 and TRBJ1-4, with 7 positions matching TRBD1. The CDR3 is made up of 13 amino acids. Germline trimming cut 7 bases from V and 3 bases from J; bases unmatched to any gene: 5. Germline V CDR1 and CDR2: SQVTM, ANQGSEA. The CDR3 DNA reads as TGCAGCGCTAAGACAGGGTCTAATGAAAAACTGTTTTTT. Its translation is CSAKTGSNEKLFF.

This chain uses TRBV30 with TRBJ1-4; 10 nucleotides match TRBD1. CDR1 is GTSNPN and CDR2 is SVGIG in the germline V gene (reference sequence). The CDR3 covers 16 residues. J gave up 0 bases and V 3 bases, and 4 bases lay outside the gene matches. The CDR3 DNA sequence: TGTGCCTGGAGACCGGGACAGGGGACAACTAATGAAAAACTGTTTTTT. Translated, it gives CAWRPGQGTTNEKLFF.

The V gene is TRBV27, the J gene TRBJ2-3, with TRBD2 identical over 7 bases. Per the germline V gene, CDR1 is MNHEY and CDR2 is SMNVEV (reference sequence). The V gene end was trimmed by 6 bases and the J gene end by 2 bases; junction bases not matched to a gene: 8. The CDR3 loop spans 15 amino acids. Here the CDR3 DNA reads TGTGCCAGCAGCCCCCGGCTAGCGGTCACAGATACGCAGTATTTT. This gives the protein CASSPRLAVTDTQYF.

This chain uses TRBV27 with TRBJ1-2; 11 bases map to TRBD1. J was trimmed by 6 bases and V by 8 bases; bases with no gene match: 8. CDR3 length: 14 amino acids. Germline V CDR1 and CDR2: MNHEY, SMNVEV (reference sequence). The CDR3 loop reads CASGQWTGGDGYTF. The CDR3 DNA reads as TGTGCCAGCGGCCAGTGGACAGGGGGCGATGGCTACACCTTC.

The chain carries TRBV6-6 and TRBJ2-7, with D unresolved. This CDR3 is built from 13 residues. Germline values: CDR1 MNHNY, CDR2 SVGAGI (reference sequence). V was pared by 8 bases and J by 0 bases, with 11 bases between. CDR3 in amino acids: CASASTPSYEQYF. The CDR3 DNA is TGTGCCAGCGCCTCGACACCCTCCTACGAGCAGTACTTC.

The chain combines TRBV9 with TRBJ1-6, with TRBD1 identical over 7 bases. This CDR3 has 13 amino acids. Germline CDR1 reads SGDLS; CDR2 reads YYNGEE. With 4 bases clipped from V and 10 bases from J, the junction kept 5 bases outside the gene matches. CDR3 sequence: CASSFTGDSPLHF. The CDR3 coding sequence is TGTGCCAGCAGCTTTACAGGGGACTCACCCCTCCACTTT. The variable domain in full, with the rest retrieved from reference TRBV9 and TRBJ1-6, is DSGVTQTPKHLITATGQRVTLRCSPRSGDLSVYWYQQSLDQGLQFLIQYYNGEERAKGNILERFSAQQFPDLHSELNLSSLELGDSALYFCASSFTGDSPLHFGNGTRLTVT.

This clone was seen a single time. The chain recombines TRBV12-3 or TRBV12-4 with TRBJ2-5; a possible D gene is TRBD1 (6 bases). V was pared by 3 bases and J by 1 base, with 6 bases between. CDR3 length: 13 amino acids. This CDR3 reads CASSLDSQETQYF. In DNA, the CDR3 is TGTGCCAGCAGTTTGGACAGCCAAGAGACCCAGTACTTC.

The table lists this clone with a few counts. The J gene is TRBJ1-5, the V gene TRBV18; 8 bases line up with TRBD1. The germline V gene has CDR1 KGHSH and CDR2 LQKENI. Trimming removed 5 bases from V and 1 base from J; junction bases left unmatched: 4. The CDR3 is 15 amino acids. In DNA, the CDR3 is TGTGCCAGCTCAGATAGGGACAGGAGCAATCAGCCCCAGCATTTT. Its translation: CASSDRDRSNQPQHF.

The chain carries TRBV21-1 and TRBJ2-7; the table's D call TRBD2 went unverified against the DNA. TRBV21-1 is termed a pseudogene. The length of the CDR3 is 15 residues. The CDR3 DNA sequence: TGTGCCAGCAGCAAAGGTGGGGGGTCCTCCTACGAGCAGTACTTC. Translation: CASSKGGGSSYEQYF.

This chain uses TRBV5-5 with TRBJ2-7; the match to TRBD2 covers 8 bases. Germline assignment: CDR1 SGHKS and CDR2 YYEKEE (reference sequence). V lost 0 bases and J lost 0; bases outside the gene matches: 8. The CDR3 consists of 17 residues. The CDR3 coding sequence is TGTGCCAGCAGCTTGGGGGCAGGGAGCGGGGGCTCCTACGAGCAGTACTTC. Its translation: CASSLGAGSGGSYEQYF. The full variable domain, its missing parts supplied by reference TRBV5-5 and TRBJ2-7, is DAGVTQSPTHLIKTRGQQVTLRCSPISGHKSVSWYQQVLGQGPQFIFQYYEKEERGRGNFPDRFSARQFPNYSSELNVNALLLGDSALYLCASSLGAGSGGSYEQYFGPGTRLTVT.

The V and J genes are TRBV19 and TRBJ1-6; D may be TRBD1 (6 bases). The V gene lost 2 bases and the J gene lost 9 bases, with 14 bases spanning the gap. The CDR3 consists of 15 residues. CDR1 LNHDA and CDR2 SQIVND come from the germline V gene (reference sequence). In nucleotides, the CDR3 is TGTGCCAGTAGTATATTAGGGGGTCGTGGTTCACCCCTCCACTTT. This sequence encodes CASSILGGRGSPLHF.

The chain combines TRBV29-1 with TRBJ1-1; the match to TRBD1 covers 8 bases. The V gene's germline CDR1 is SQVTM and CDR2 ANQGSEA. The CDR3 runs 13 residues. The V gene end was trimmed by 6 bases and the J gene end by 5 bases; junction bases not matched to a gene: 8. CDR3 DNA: TGCAGCGTAGAAACAGGGGGTGGTACTGAAGCTTTCTTT. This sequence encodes CSVETGGGTEAFF.

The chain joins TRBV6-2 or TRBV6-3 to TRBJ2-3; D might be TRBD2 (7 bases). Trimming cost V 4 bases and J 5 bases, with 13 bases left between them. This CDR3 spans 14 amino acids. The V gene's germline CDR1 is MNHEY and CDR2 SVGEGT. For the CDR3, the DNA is TGTGCCAGCAGTTCCGGGGGGCCCATAGATACGCAGTATTTT. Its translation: CASSSGGPIDTQYF.

CDR3 sequence reads: CASSAGQGALREAQYF. The CDR3 DNA sequence: TGTGCCAGCAGTGCCGGACAGGGGGCGCTGAGGGAGGCCCAGTACTTC. The chain carries TRBV6-1 and TRBJ2-5; 11 bases line up with TRBD1. V lost 4 bases and J lost 9; bases outside the gene matches: 13. Per germline, CDR1 MNHNS and CDR2 SASEGT. The CDR3 totals 16 residues.

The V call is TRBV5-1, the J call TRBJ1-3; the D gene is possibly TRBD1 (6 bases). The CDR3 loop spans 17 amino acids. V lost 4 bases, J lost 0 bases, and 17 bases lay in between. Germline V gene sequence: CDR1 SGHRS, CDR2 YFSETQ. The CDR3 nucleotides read TGCGCCAGCAGCCCGGACAGCGGATCTGGCTCTGGAAACACCATATATTTT. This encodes CASSPDSGSGSGNTIYF.

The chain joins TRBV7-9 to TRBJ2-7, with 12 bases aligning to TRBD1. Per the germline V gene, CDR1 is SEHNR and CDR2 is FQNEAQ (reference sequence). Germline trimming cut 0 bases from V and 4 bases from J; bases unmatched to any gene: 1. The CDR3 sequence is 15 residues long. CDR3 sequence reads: CASSLAGQGAYEQYF. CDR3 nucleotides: TGTGCCAGCAGCTTAGCGGGACAGGGGGCGTACGAGCAGTACTTC.

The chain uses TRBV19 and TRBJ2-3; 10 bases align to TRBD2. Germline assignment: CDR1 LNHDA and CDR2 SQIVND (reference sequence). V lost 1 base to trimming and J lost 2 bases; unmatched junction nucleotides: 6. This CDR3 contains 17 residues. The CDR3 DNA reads TGTGCCAGTAGTATAGGCCTAGCGGGGGCCCTCACAGATACGCAGTATTTT. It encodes CASSIGLAGALTDTQYF.